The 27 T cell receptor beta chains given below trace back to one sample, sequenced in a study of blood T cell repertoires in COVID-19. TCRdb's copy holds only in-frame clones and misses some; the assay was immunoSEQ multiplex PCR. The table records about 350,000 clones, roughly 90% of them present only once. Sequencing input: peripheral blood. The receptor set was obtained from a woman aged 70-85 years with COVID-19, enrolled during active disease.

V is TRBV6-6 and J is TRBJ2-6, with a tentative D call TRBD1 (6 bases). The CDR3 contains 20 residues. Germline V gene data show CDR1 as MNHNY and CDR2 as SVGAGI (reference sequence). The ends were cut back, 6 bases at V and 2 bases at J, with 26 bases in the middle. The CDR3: CASSLVGTGYKGTGANVLTF. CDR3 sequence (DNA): TGTGCCAGCAGCCTCGTAGGCACAGGGTATAAAGGTACTGGGGCCAACGTCCTGACTTTC.

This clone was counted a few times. Here the CDR3 reads CASSLLASGGKNIQYF. CDR3 sequence (DNA): TGTGCCAGCAGTTTATTGGCTAGCGGGGGGAAAAACATTCAGTACTTC. The chain is built from TRBV28 and TRBJ2-4, with 11 bases lining up with TRBD2. The CDR3 sequence is 16 residues long. CDR1 and CDR2 from the germline V gene are MDHEN and SYDVKM. J was trimmed by 4 bases and V by 1 base; bases with no gene match: 3.

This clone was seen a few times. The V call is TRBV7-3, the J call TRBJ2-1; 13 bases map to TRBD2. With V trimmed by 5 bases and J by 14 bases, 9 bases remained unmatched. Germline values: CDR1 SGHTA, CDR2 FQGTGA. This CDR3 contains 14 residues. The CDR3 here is CASSTGLAGAEKFF. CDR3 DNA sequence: TGTGCCAGCAGCACCGGACTAGCGGGGGCAGAGAAGTTCTTC.

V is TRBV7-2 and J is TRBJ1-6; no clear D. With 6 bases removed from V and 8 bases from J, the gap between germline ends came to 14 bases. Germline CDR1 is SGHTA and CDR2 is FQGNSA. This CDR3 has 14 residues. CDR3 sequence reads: CASRADGSHSPLHF. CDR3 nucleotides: TGTGCCAGCAGGGCGGACGGGAGCCATTCACCCCTCCACTTT.

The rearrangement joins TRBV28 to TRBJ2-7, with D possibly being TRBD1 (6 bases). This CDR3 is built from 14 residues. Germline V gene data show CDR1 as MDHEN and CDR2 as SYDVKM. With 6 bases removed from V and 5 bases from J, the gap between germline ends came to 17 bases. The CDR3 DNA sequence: TGTGCCAGCAGCCCGGCAGGAAGGGACAACGAGCAGTACTTC. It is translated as CASSPAGRDNEQYF. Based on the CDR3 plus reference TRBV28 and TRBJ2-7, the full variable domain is DVKVTQSSRYLVKRTGEKVFLECVQDMDHENMFWYRQDPGLGLRLIYFSYDVKMKEKGDIPEGYSVSREKKERFSLILESASTNQTSMYLCASSPAGRDNEQYFGPGTRLTVT.

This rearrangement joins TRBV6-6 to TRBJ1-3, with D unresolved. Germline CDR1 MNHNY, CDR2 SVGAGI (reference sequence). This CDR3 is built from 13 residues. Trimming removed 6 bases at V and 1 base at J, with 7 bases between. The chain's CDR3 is CASREGSGNTIYF. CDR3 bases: TGTGCCAGCAGAGAGGGTTCTGGAAACACCATATATTTT.

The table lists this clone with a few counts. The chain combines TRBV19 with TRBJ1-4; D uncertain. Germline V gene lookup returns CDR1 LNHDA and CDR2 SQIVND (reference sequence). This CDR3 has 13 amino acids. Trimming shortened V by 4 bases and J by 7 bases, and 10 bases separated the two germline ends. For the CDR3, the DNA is TGTGCCAGTAGTACAGGTTTCGGTGAAAAACTGTTTTTT. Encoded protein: CASSTGFGEKLFF.

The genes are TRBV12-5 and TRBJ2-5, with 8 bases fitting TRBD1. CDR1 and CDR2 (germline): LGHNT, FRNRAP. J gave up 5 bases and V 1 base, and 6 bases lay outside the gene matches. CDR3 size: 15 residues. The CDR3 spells CASGLGQGRSETQYF. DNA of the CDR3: TGTGCTAGTGGTTTGGGACAGGGGCGATCGGAGACCCAGTACTTC.

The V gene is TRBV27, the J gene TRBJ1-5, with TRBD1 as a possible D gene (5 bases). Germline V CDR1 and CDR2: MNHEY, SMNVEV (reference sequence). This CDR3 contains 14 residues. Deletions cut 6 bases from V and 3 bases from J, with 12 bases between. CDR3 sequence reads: CASSGRGSNQPQHF. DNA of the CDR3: TGTGCCAGCAGCGGTCGGGGGTCCAATCAGCCCCAGCATTTT.

CDR3 region: CASSLVAVAGELFF. The CDR3 DNA reads TGTGCCAGCAGCTTGGTGGCAGTCGCCGGGGAGCTGTTTTTT. The V call is TRBV5-5, the J call TRBJ2-2; no firm D call. The CDR3 runs 14 residues. V lost 0 bases to trimming and J lost 6 bases, with 9 bases between them. Germline lookup yields CDR1 SGHKS and CDR2 YYEKEE (reference sequence).

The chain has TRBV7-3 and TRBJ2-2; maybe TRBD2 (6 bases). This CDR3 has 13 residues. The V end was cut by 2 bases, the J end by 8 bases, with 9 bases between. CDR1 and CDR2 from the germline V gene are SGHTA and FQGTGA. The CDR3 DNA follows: TGTGCCAGCAGCTTAGGGCTAGCGGGGGAGCTGTTTTTT. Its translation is CASSLGLAGELFF.

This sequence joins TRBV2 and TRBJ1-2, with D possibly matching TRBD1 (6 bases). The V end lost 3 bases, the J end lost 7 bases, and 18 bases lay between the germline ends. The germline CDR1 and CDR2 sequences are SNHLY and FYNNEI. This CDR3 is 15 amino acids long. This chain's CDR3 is CASSDYTGTGSGYTF. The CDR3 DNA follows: TGTGCCAGCAGTGATTATACAGGGACGGGCAGTGGCTACACCTTC.

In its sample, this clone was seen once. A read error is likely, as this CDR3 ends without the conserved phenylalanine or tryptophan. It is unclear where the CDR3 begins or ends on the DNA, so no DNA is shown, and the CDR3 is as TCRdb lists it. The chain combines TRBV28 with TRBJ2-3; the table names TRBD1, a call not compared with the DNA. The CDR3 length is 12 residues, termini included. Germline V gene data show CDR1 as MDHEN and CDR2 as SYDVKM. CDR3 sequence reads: CASSANRDRAST.

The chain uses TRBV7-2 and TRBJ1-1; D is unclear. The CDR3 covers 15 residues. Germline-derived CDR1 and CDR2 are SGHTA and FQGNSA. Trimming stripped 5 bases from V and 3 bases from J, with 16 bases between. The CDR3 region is CASSTSLRGDTEAFF. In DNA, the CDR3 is TGTGCCAGCAGCACGAGCCTACGGGGAGACACTGAAGCTTTCTTT.

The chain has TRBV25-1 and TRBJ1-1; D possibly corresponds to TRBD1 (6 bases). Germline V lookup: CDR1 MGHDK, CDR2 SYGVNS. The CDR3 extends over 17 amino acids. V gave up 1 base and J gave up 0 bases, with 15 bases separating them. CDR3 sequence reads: CASSELRVGTMNTEAFF. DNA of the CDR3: TGTGCCAGCAGTGAATTAAGGGTTGGGACAATGAACACTGAAGCTTTCTTT. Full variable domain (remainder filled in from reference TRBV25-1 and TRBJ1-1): EADIYQTPRYLVIGTGKKITLECSQTMGHDKMYWYQQDPGMELHLIHYSYGVNSTEKGDLSSESTVSRIRTEHFPLTLESARPSHTSQYLCASSELRVGTMNTEAFFGQGTRLTVV.

The CDR3 DNA reads as TGTGCCAGCAGCCAAGACAGGAGGAATTCACCCCTCCACTTT. It translates to CASSQDRRNSPLHF. V usage is TRBV5-6 and J usage is TRBJ1-6; D possibly corresponds to TRBD1 (6 bases). Germline V gene lookup returns CDR1 SGHDT and CDR2 YYEEEE. The ends were cut back, 4 bases at V and 7 bases at J, with 12 bases in the middle. The CDR3 length is 14 residues.

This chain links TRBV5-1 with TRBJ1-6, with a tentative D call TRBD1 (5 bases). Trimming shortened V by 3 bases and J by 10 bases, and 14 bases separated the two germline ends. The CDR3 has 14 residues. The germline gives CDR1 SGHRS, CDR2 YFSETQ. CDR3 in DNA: TGCGCCAGCAGCTATGGAGGGGTAGACTCACCCCTCCACTTT. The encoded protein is CASSYGGVDSPLHF.

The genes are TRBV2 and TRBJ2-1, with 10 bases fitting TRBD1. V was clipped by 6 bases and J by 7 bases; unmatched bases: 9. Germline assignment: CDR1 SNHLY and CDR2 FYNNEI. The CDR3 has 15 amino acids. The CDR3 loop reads CASSATGGAGNEQFF. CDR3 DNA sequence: TGTGCCAGCAGCGCGACAGGGGGCGCGGGGAATGAGCAGTTCTTC.

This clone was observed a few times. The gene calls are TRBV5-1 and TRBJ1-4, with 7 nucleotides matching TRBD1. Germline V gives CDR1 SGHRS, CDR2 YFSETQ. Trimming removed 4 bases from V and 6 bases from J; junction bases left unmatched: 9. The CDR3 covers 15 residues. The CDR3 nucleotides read TGCGCCAGCAGCGTCGTAGGGGGCCCCTATGAAAAACTGTTTTTT. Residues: CASSVVGGPYEKLFF.

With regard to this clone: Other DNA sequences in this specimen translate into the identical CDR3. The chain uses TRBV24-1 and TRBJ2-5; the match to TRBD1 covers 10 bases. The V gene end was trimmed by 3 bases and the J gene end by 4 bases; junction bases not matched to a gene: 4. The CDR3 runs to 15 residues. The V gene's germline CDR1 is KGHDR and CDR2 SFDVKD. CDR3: CATSDPGQGGETQYF. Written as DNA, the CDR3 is TGTGCCACCAGTGATCCAGGACAGGGGGGAGAGACCCAGTACTTC.

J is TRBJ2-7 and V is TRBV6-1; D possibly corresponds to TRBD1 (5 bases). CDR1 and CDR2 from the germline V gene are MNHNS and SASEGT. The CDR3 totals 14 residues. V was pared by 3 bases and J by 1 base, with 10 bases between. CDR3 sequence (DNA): TGTGCCAGCAGTGATCAGGGTTGGTCCTACGAGCAGTACTTC. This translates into CASSDQGWSYEQYF.

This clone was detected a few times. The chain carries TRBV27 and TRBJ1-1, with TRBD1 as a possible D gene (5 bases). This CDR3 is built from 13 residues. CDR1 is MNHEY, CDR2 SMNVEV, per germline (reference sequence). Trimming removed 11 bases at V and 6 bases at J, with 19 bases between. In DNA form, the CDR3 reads TGTGCCTGCAAGTCAGGGACTATAGCTGAAGCTTTCTTT. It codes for CACKSGTIAEAFF.

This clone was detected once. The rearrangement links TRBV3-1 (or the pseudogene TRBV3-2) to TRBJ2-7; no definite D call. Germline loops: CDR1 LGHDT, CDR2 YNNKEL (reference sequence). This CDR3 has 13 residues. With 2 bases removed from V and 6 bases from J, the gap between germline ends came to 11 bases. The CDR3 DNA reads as TGTGCCAGCAGCCAATTTATCCTCCCCGAGCAGTACTTC. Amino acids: CASSQFILPEQYF.

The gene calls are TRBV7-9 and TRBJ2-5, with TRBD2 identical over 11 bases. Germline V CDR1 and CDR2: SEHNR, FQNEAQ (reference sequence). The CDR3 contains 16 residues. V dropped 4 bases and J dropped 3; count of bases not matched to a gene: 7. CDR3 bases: TGTGCCAGCAGCTGGGGTGCTAGCGGGGGGAAAGAGACCCAGTACTTC. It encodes CASSWGASGGKETQYF. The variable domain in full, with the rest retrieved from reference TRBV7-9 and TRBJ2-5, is DTGVSQNPRHKITKRGQNVTFRCDPISEHNRLYWYRQTLGQGPEFLTYFQNEAQLEKSRLLSDRFSAERPKGSFSTLEIQRTEQGDSAMYLCASSWGASGGKETQYFGPGTRLLVL.

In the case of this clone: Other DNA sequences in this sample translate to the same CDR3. CDR3 loop: CASSPGTEAFF. The CDR3 DNA is TGTGCCAGCAGCCCCGGGACAGAAGCTTTCTTT. The gene calls are TRBV12-3 or TRBV12-4 and TRBJ1-1; possibly TRBD1 for D (6 bases). With 6 bases removed from V and 8 bases from J, the gap between germline ends came to 10 bases. This CDR3 is 11 amino acids long.

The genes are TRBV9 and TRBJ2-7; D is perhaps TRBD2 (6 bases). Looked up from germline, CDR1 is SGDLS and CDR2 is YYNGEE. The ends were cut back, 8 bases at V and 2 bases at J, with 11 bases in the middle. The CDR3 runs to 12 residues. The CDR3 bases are TGTGCCAGTGGGAGGACTCCCTACGAGCAGTACTTC. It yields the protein CASGRTPYEQYF.

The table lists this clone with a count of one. This chain's CDR3 is CASSLLGQGYGYTF. For the CDR3, the DNA is TGTGCCAGTAGTCTGCTGGGACAGGGGTATGGCTACACCTTC. This chain uses TRBV19 with TRBJ1-2, with 10 bases aligning to TRBD1. Per germline, CDR1 LNHDA and CDR2 SQIVND (reference sequence). There are 14 residues in the CDR3. Trimming cost V 5 bases and J 5 bases; bases outside gene matches: 5.